These 26 T cell receptor beta chains were all obtained from the same sample, sequenced in a study of T cells after yellow fever vaccination (dated by TCRdb to between 2019 and 2020). According to the study, the label for this sample's treatment or condition signals: live attenuated yellow fever vaccine strain. The library was generated by 5' RACE. TCRdb records Illumina HiSeq 2500 as the sequencer. In-frame beta chains were kept once TCRdb had trimmed the public reads at Q25 with fastp and called clones with MiXCR. Every CDR3 protein is listed once, alongside the most common genes and DNA of its rows. The sample table shows tens of thousands of distinct CDR3 sequences, and around 7% are seen once. The ten largest clones represent around 44% of the sample. The material was CD8+ T cells sorted from PBMCs, obtained on the day of the first yellow fever vaccination. These receptors were collected from a man between 18 and 35 years old who received the YFV17D yellow fever vaccine.

Many counts were recorded for this clonotype. V and J are TRBV20-1 and TRBJ2-5; D is uncertain. The germline V gene encodes CDR1 DFQATT and CDR2 SNEGSKA (reference sequence). Between the trimmed V and J ends, which lost 2 bases and 3 bases, there was a span of 10 bases. There are 13 residues in the CDR3. Written as DNA, the CDR3 is TGCAGTGCTAGAAGCTGGGTGGAAGAGACCCAGTACTTC. Protein product: CSARSWVEETQYF.

This clonotype was detected only a few times. V and J are TRBV5-1 and TRBJ2-7, with TRBD2 matching over 7 bases. The J segment lost 5 bases and the V segment lost 3 bases, leaving 5 bases of the junction unmatched. Germline lookup yields CDR1 SGHRS and CDR2 YFSETQ. This CDR3 region has 13 residues. The CDR3 DNA reads as TGCGCCAGCAGCTCCCCGGGACTACACGAGCAGTACTTC. It is translated as CASSSPGLHEQYF.

Here the CDR3 DNA reads TGTGCCAGCAGTTTTACGACCTACGAGCAGTACTTC. Translation gives CASSFTTYEQYF. The chain links TRBV7-9 to TRBJ2-7, with D hard to call. CDR1 and CDR2 from the germline V gene are SEHNR and FQNEAQ (reference sequence). The CDR3 length is 12 residues. V shed 6 bases and J shed 2 bases, with 8 bases lying between them.

This clonotype was counted at least ten times. V gene TRBV6-5 combines with J gene TRBJ2-1; TRBD2 is a possible D gene (5 bases). Germline V gene lookup returns CDR1 MNHEY and CDR2 SVGAGI. V was trimmed by 6 bases and J by 0 bases, leaving 18 bases between them. There are 17 residues in the CDR3. CDR3 in amino acids: CASSPSQWESSYNEQFF. The CDR3 coding sequence is TGTGCCAGCAGCCCGTCTCAGTGGGAGAGCTCCTACAATGAGCAGTTCTTC.

This clonotype was found many times. The rearrangement links TRBV6-1 to TRBJ1-5; TRBD1 might be the D (6 bases). CDR1 is MNHNS, CDR2 SASEGT, per germline. V gave up 6 bases and J gave up 7 bases, with 22 bases separating them. This CDR3 contains 16 residues. The CDR3 DNA is TGTGCCAGCAGCTTCGAACCCCCAGGGGAAGGACAGCCCCAGCATTTT. Residues: CASSFEPPGEGQPQHF.

This clonotype was recorded a few times. The rearrangement uses TRBV6-2 or TRBV6-3 and TRBJ2-2; TRBD1 is a possible D gene (6 bases). The CDR3 runs to 15 residues. CDR1 and CDR2 (germline): MNHEY, SVGEGT. V lost 4 bases and J 6 bases, leaving 15 bases between the germline ends. The CDR3 loop reads CASSFFTGFAGELFF. As DNA, the CDR3 is TGTGCCAGCAGTTTTTTTACAGGGTTCGCCGGGGAGCTGTTTTTT.

This chain connects TRBV12-3 or TRBV12-4 to TRBJ2-5; 8 positions agree with TRBD1. CDR3 size: 14 residues. The V and J ends lost 6 bases and 5 bases, in that order; junction bases with no gene match: 8. CDR3 DNA: TGTGCCAGCAGAGGGACAGGTTCTTGGGAGACCCAGTACTTC. It specifies CASRGTGSWETQYF.

J is TRBJ2-7 and V is TRBV7-8; D call uncertain. TRBJ2-5 matches the DNA end more closely, so the J call is doubtful. Per germline, CDR1 SGHVS and CDR2 FQNEAQ. The CDR3 is made up of 13 amino acids. The CDR3 loop is CASSLGTGETQYF. The CDR3 region has the DNA TGTGCCAGCAGCTTAGGGACGGGTGAGACCCAGTACTTC.

Note on this clonotype: The conserved final phenylalanine or tryptophan is absent from the CDR3, which likely points to a read error. V gene TRBV14 combines with J gene TRBJ1-1; D is ambiguous. This CDR3 spans 15 amino acids. V was cut by 4 bases and J by 4 bases, with 16 bases left in between. Germline CDR1 and CDR2: SGHDN and FVKESK. CDR3 sequence: CASSPRVLLATEAFL. CDR3 bases: TGTGCCAGCAGCCCGAGGGTTCTGCTTGCCACTGAAGCTTTCTTA.

This rearrangement joins TRBV12-3 or TRBV12-4 to TRBJ1-2; TRBD1 agrees at 8 bases. The CDR3 totals 16 residues. The ends lost 3 bases at V and 7 bases at J; junction bases unmatched: 13. CDR3 in DNA: TGTGCCAGCAGTTTCAGGGGGCGCATCGGTCACGGTGGCTACACCTTC. Residues: CASSFRGRIGHGGYTF.

This clonotype came up many times. The rearrangement uses TRBV4-1 and TRBJ2-3; D may be TRBD2 (5 bases). Germline lookup yields CDR1 MGHRA and CDR2 YSYEKL. V dropped 5 bases and J dropped 0 bases, with 12 bases sitting between them. The CDR3 loop spans 15 amino acids. In DNA form, the CDR3 reads TGCGCCAGCAGCTACAGCGGAACTAGCACAGATACGCAGTATTTT. It codes for CASSYSGTSTDTQYF.

This clonotype was counted at least ten times. This chain joins TRBV7-8 and TRBJ1-3; tentatively, D is TRBD1 (5 bases). This CDR3 comprises 21 residues. V was trimmed by 3 bases and J by 3 bases, leaving 30 bases between them. Germline V gene sequence: CDR1 SGHVS, CDR2 FQNEAQ. The CDR3, as DNA: TGTGCCAGCAGCTTGGGGCGTTGGGAGGTCGTTGTTTCGGAGCATGGAAACACCATATATTTT. It yields the protein CASSLGRWEVVVSEHGNTIYF.

Many counts were recorded for this clonotype. The chain couples TRBV10-3 to TRBJ1-2; TRBD1 aligns across 8 bases. This CDR3 contains 13 residues. The V segment lost 4 bases and the J segment 8 bases; nucleotides outside the gene matches: 6. Germline V gene data show CDR1 as ENHRY and CDR2 as SYGVKD. DNA for the CDR3: TGTGCCATCAGTGGTGGACAGGGCCGGGGCTACACCTTC. This sequence encodes CAISGGQGRGYTF.

This clonotype was picked up many times. The chain recombines TRBV11-2 with TRBJ2-3; no firm D call. This CDR3 is built from 13 residues. Germline loops: CDR1 SGHAT, CDR2 FQNNGV. Trimming left V 0 bases short and J 2 bases short, with 3 bases between. The CDR3 spells CASSLEITDTQYF. CDR3 sequence (DNA): TGTGCCAGCAGCTTAGAAATCACAGATACGCAGTATTTT.

This clonotype has at least ten counts. V gene TRBV4-1 combines with J gene TRBJ1-2; TRBD1 matches 7 bases. CDR3 length: 16 residues. Per germline, CDR1 MGHRA and CDR2 YSYEKL. Losses at the gene ends were 0 bases for V and 3 bases for J; bases not matched to a gene: 7. Here the CDR3 DNA reads TGCGCCAGCAGCCAAGACTCAGGACAGGCCCACTATGGCTACACCTTC. Translating it yields CASSQDSGQAHYGYTF.

At least ten counts were recorded for this clonotype. The genes are TRBV28 and TRBJ1-3; D not certain. The ends were cut back, 6 bases at V and 4 bases at J, with 13 bases in the middle. Looked up from germline, CDR1 is MDHEN and CDR2 is SYDVKM. The CDR3 spans 14 residues. The CDR3 region is CASSERAVGNTIYF. CDR3 coding DNA: TGTGCCAGCAGCGAAAGGGCCGTGGGAAACACCATATATTTT.

This clonotype was picked up many times. The chain carries TRBV5-4 and TRBJ2-5; 10 positions match TRBD1. The CDR3 runs to 15 residues. CDR1 SGHNT and CDR2 YYREEE come from the germline V gene (reference sequence). The ends lost 4 bases at V and 3 bases at J; junction bases unmatched: 6. The CDR3 loop reads CASSPMDRGEETQYF. For the CDR3, the DNA is TGTGCCAGCAGCCCGATGGACAGGGGGGAAGAGACCCAGTACTTC.

This clonotype was seen a few times. This sequence joins TRBV13 and TRBJ1-1; D gene ambiguous. CDR3 length: 12 residues. Germline loops: CDR1 PRHDT, CDR2 FYEKMQ (reference sequence). The germline V and J ends were trimmed by 6 bases and 7 bases, with 12 bases remaining between them. The CDR3 DNA follows: TGTGCCAGCAGTCCGGGGAACGTTGAAGCTTTCTTT. Translated: CASSPGNVEAFF.

This clonotype was seen a handful of times. The chain recombines TRBV12-3 or TRBV12-4 with TRBJ1-2; TRBD1 agrees at 8 bases. The V and J ends lost 9 bases and 2 bases, in that order; junction bases with no gene match: 2. The CDR3 runs to 12 residues. The CDR3: CASRQGNYGYTF. The DNA of the CDR3 is TGTGCCAGTAGACAGGGGAACTATGGCTACACCTTC.

This clonotype was seen a few times. The chain couples TRBV7-9 to TRBJ1-1; no definite D call. V lost 1 base to trimming and J lost 2 bases, with 11 bases between them. The CDR3 runs to 15 residues. The germline V gene has CDR1 SEHNR and CDR2 FQNEAQ (reference sequence). The CDR3 nucleotides are TGTGCCAGCAGCTTAGTAATGACAAATAACACTGAAGCTTTCTTT. Residues: CASSLVMTNNTEAFF.

In this sample, this clonotype turned up many times. CDR3 in DNA: TGCAGCGTTGAAGATGGCGTGAACACTGAAGCTTTCTTT. It codes for CSVEDGVNTEAFF. This chain connects TRBV29-1 to TRBJ1-1; D is uncertain. The germline CDR1 and CDR2 sequences are SQVTM and ANQGSEA. This CDR3 is built from 13 residues. Deletions cut 0 bases from V and 0 bases from J, with 5 bases between.

This clonotype was picked up many times. V usage is TRBV9 and J usage is TRBJ2-5, with D tentatively TRBD1 (6 bases). The germline V and J ends were trimmed by 0 bases and 3 bases, with 12 bases remaining between them. CDR3 length equals 15 residues. CDR1 is SGDLS, CDR2 YYNGEE, per germline. The CDR3 protein is CASSVVDREEETQYF. CDR3 nucleotide sequence: TGTGCCAGCAGCGTAGTGGACAGAGAAGAAGAGACCCAGTACTTC.

There are a few counts of this clonotype. J is TRBJ2-1 and V is TRBV6-4; weak D call: TRBD2 (5 bases). Trimming shortened V by 4 bases and J by 4 bases, and 8 bases separated the two germline ends. This CDR3 contains 13 residues. Germline lookup yields CDR1 MRHNA and CDR2 SNTAGT. The chain's CDR3 is CASSVGDYNEQFF. The CDR3 DNA is TGTGCCAGCAGTGTCGGGGATTACAATGAGCAGTTCTTC.

In this sample, this clonotype turned up a few times. V gene TRBV4-3 combines with J gene TRBJ2-5; a possible D gene is TRBD2 (7 bases). V was pared by 1 base and J by 5 bases, with 17 bases between. CDR3 length: 16 residues. Germline-derived CDR1 and CDR2 are LGHNA and YSLEER. CDR3 nucleotides: TGCGCCAGCAGCCAAGGCGGGGGCGGGGTAATGGAGACCCAGTACTTC. Protein product: CASSQGGGGVMETQYF.

This clonotype was seen many times. The chain joins TRBV4-1 to TRBJ2-2, with D perhaps being TRBD1 or TRBD2 (5 bases each). Germline lookup yields CDR1 MGHRA and CDR2 YSYEKL. There are 17 residues in the CDR3. V was clipped by 4 bases and J by 5 bases, with 20 bases between them. The CDR3 bases are TGCGCCAGCAGCCCCCCCCTGGGGGAATATAGGACCGGGGAGCTGTTTTTT. It encodes CASSPPLGEYRTGELFF.

This clonotype was recorded a few times. This chain connects TRBV18 to TRBJ2-3, with TRBD1 matching over 9 bases. This CDR3 has 15 amino acids. The V segment lost 6 bases and the J segment 6 bases; nucleotides outside the gene matches: 10. The germline CDR1 and CDR2 sequences are KGHSH and LQKENI. The CDR3 reads CASSPRDRVMDTQYF. The CDR3 DNA reads as TGTGCCAGCTCGCCCCGGGACAGGGTGATGGATACGCAGTATTTT.